The 5 T cell receptor beta chains in this list originate from one sample, sequenced in a study of post-analysis software for immune sequencing data. Tagging with unique molecular identifiers was a feature of the TCR beta cDNA libraries. TCRdb re-called the PCR reads with MiXCR, one entry per CDR3 protein. The sample carries fewer than 550,000 distinct CDR3 sequences, about a third recorded once. Antigens of these TCRs are unknown. Study-level results: TRBV5-6, TRBV5-1 and TRBV20-1 belonged to a set of a handful of TRBV segments that were more frequent in patients than controls.

Input material: blood. The source of these receptors is a girl between 2 and 17 years old with multiple sclerosis.

This chain connects TRBV18 to TRBJ2-7; D might be TRBD1 (6 bases). The V gene lost 5 bases and the J gene lost 2 bases, with 13 bases spanning the gap. There are 14 residues in the CDR3. Per the germline V gene, CDR1 is KGHSH and CDR2 is LQKENI. The chain's CDR3 is CASSATPGAYEQYF. The CDR3 region has the DNA TGTGCCAGCTCAGCTACCCCAGGGGCCTACGAGCAGTACTTC.

The gene calls are TRBV15 and TRBJ2-5; a weak D match, TRBD2 (7 bases). This CDR3 region has 16 residues. CDR1 is LNHNV, CDR2 YYDKDF, per germline (reference sequence). Trimming removed 1 base from V and 5 bases from J, with 17 bases in between. The DNA for the CDR3 is TGTGCCACCAGCAGAGGGGGAGAACAGGGAGGGGAGACCCAGTACTTC. Its translation: CATSRGGEQGGETQYF.

In DNA, the CDR3 is TGCAGTGCTGGACTAGCGGGGGGGCGTGAGACCCAGTACTTC. Amino acids: CSAGLAGGRETQYF. The J gene is TRBJ2-7, the V gene TRBV20-1; 15 bases match TRBD2. With the DNA end fitting TRBJ2-5 better, the J assignment may be wrong. Germline V gene lookup returns CDR1 DFQATT and CDR2 SNEGSKA (reference sequence). This CDR3 is 14 amino acids long.

The chain couples TRBV6-5 to TRBJ2-5; D is unclear. V lost 6 bases and J lost 2, with 13 bases in between. The CDR3 totals 14 residues. The germline V gene encodes CDR1 MNHEY and CDR2 SVGAGI. The CDR3 nucleotides read TGTGCCAGCAGACCCTCGGGCAGACAAGAGACCCAGTACTTC. This sequence encodes CASRPSGRQETQYF.

The chain employs TRBV9 and TRBJ2-5, with D possibly being TRBD1 or TRBD2 (7 bases each). Near its end, the DNA agrees better with TRBJ2-7, so the J call may be wrong. The CDR3 loop spans 17 amino acids. CDR1 and CDR2 (germline): SGDLS, YYNGEE. This chain's CDR3 is CASSVDRGPGGLNEQYF. The CDR3 DNA follows: TGTGCCAGCAGCGTAGATAGGGGGCCCGGGGGGCTTAACGAGCAGTACTTC.